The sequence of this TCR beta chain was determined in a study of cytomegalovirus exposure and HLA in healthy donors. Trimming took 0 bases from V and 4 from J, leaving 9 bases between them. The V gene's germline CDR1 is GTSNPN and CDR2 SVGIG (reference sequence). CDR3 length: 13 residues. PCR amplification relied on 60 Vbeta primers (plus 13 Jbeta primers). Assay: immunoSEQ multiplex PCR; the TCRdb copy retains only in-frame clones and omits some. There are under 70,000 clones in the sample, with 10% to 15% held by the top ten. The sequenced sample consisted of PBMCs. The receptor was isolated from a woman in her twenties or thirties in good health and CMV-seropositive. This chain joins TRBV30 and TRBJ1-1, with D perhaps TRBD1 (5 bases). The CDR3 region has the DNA TGTGCCTGGAGTGTAACCGGGGGCACTGAAGCTTTCTTT. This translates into CAWSVTGGTEAFF.